Here is one TCR beta chain with its context. What it recognizes is unknown. These data are taken from a study of Tregs in tolerant kidney transplant recipients. The nonmyeloablative bone marrow transplants came from related graft donors, with transient mixed chimerism. The germline CDR1 and CDR2 sequences are MNHEY and SMNVEV (reference sequence). The V end was cut by 3 bases, the J end by 6 bases, with 9 bases between. The CDR3 extends over 12 amino acids. Study findings and constraints: Expanding Tregs on activated donor B cells appeared to best identify donor-specific TCRbeta clones. Findings come from small patient numbers and require larger validation. Changing PCR primers prevented nucleotide comparison between some patients' samples.

Produced via immunoSEQ multiplex PCR; TCRdb's table is partial and in-frame only. The sample gives some 56,000 clones, 90% to 95% of which show up once; roughly 15% is in the top ten. The clonotype was recovered from a human patient who received a combined kidney and bone marrow transplant. Some T cells may be supplied by the graft donor. The chain recombines TRBV27 with TRBJ2-7, with D possibly matching TRBD2 (5 bases). This sample comprised CD8+ T cells from blood (PBMCs), obtained 24 months after the transplant. CDR3 sequence reads: CASSFMGSEQYF. In DNA form, the CDR3 reads TGTGCCAGCAGTTTCATGGGGAGCGAGCAGTACTTC.